The 20 T cell receptor beta chains below all came from one sample that was sequenced in a study of T-cell reconstitution after alpha-beta-depleted transplantation in children. Unique molecular identifiers were incorporated into the prepared TCRbeta library. TCRdb redid the calling of the PCR reads with MiXCR, one entry per CDR3 protein. This table has almost 600,000 distinct CDR3 sequences, roughly 27% appearing once. The specimen comprised PBMCs, sampled before TCRalphabeta/CD19-depleted stem cell transplant. The receptors stem from a boy less than two years old with Wiskott-Aldrich syndrome, due to receive a stem cell transplant.

The V gene is TRBV5-1, the J gene TRBJ2-1; 14 nucleotides match TRBD2. CDR1 and CDR2 (germline): SGHRS, YFSETQ. V shed 3 bases and J 1 base; nucleotides not matched to a gene: 9. The CDR3 covers 19 residues. The CDR3 bases are TGCGCCAGCAGCTCTGGACTAGCGGGAGGACCATCGTCCTACAATGAGCAGTTCTTC. Residues: CASSSGLAGGPSSYNEQFF.

This rearrangement joins TRBV29-1 to TRBJ2-1, with D possibly TRBD1 on 5 matching bases. Germline CDR1 SQVTM, CDR2 ANQGSEA. The V end lost 7 bases, the J end lost 0 bases, and 16 bases lay between the germline ends. This CDR3 contains 15 residues. In nucleotides, the CDR3 is TGCAGCGGCGCGCAGGGTGCCCTCTCCTACAATGAGCAGTTCTTC. The encoded protein is CSGAQGALSYNEQFF.

This clonotype has just a few counts. The chain couples TRBV4-2 to TRBJ1-1; a possible D gene is TRBD1 (6 bases). CDR1 and CDR2 (germline): LGHNA, YNFKEQ. Trimming removed 0 bases at V and 11 bases at J, with 25 bases between. The CDR3 spans 17 residues. CDR3 amino acids: CASSQDLNWQGLSRAFF. For the CDR3, the DNA is TGTGCCAGCAGCCAAGATCTCAATTGGCAGGGGCTGAGTCGCGCTTTCTTT.

Here the CDR3 DNA reads TGCAGTGCTAGACGGGGGGAACACTATGGCTACACCTTC. The encoded protein is CSARRGEHYGYTF. The chain uses TRBV20-1 and TRBJ1-2; D may be TRBD1 (5 bases). V lost 2 bases, J lost 3 bases, and 10 bases lay in between. Germline CDR1 reads DFQATT; CDR2 reads SNEGSKA (reference sequence). The CDR3 totals 13 residues.

In this sample, this clonotype turned up a few times. The rearrangement joins TRBV20-1 to TRBJ2-3; D unclear. The CDR3 extends over 15 amino acids. The germline V gene has CDR1 DFQATT and CDR2 SNEGSKA (reference sequence). Trimming shortened V by 3 bases and J by 10 bases, and 23 bases separated the two germline ends. CDR3 DNA sequence: TGCAGTGCTAGGCCGCCGGGCCCCGTCGAGCTTGCGCAGTATTTT. It codes for CSARPPGPVELAQYF.

The CDR3 DNA is TGCGCCAGCAGCTTCTGGGGCGACGGACAGAGGTCCACAAGCTCCTACGAGCAGTACTTC. As protein: CASSFWGDGQRSTSSYEQYF. The rearrangement links TRBV5-1 to TRBJ2-7, with D maybe TRBD1 (6 bases). CDR1 SGHRS and CDR2 YFSETQ come from the germline V gene. V was cut by 2 bases and J by 0 bases, with 27 bases left in between. The CDR3 has 20 residues.

V and J are TRBV14 and TRBJ1-3; D remains unclear. The CDR3 is 16 amino acids. From germline, CDR1 is SGHDN and CDR2 FVKESK. V shed 4 bases and J shed 0 bases, with 13 bases lying between them. The CDR3, as DNA: TGTGCCAGCAGCCGAAGGCTATCAAACTCTGGAAACACCATATATTTT. Translation: CASSRRLSNSGNTIYF.

The chain employs TRBV24-1 and TRBJ2-1; no clear D gene. The CDR3 totals 14 residues. V gave up 5 bases and J gave up 5 bases, with 12 bases separating them. Looked up from germline, CDR1 is KGHDR and CDR2 is SFDVKD. The CDR3 sequence is CATSVSSLHNEQFF. The CDR3 bases are TGTGCCACCAGTGTTTCGTCTCTTCACAATGAGCAGTTCTTC.

The chain has TRBV27 and TRBJ1-6; weak D call: TRBD1 (6 bases). Per germline, CDR1 MNHEY and CDR2 SMNVEV (reference sequence). CDR3 length equals 16 residues. V was clipped by 3 bases and J by 0 bases, with 9 bases between them. CDR3 residues: CASSFGQSSYNSPLHF. In DNA form, the CDR3 reads TGTGCCAGCAGTTTTGGACAGAGCTCCTATAATTCACCCCTCCACTTT.

In its sample, this clonotype was seen once. The chain uses TRBV5-1 and TRBJ2-2, with TRBD1 identical over 8 bases. This CDR3 has 15 residues. In germline, CDR1 is SGHRS, CDR2 YFSETQ. J was trimmed by 3 bases and V by 2 bases; bases with no gene match: 3. In DNA form, the CDR3 reads TGCGCCAGCAGCTTCGACAGGGGCGACACCGGGGAGCTGTTTTTT. Its protein is CASSFDRGDTGELFF. The full variable domain, completed using reference TRBV5-1 and TRBJ2-2, is KAGVTQTPRYLIKTRGQQVTLSCSPISGHRSVSWYQQTPGQGLQFLFEYFSETQRNKGNFPGRFSGRQFSNSRSEMNVSTLELGDSALYLCASSFDRGDTGELFFGEGSRLTVL.

This clonotype has a handful of counts. The V call is TRBV7-9, the J call TRBJ2-3, with a weak D call TRBD1 (6 bases). V shed 2 bases and J shed 1 base, with 10 bases lying between them. The germline V gene has CDR1 SEHNR and CDR2 FQNEAQ (reference sequence). CDR3 length: 15 amino acids. For the CDR3, the DNA is TGTGCCAGCAGCTTAATGGGGGCCGGCACAGATACGCAGTATTTT. Translating gives CASSLMGAGTDTQYF.

This CDR3 is CASSQDKGAVNQPQHF. CDR3 DNA: TGTGCCAGCAGCCAAGATAAGGGGGCGGTCAATCAGCCCCAGCATTTT. The chain joins TRBV3-1 to TRBJ1-5; the match to TRBD1 covers 7 bases. Germline CDR1 reads LGHDT; CDR2 reads YNNKEL (reference sequence). The CDR3 is 16 amino acids. Losses at the gene ends were 0 bases for V and 3 bases for J; bases not matched to a gene: 5.

This clonotype was found a few times. The chain has TRBV6-1 and TRBJ2-1; 7 bases line up with TRBD2. This CDR3 has 16 residues. With 7 bases clipped from V and 3 bases from J, the junction kept 12 bases outside the gene matches. Looked up from germline, CDR1 is MNHNS and CDR2 is SASEGT. The CDR3 reads CASNAGTGGIYNEQFF. CDR3 nucleotide sequence: TGTGCCAGCAACGCGGGGACGGGAGGCATCTACAATGAGCAGTTCTTC.

This sequence joins TRBV7-6 and TRBJ1-2, with unresolved D. Germline V gene lookup returns CDR1 SGHVS and CDR2 FNYEAQ. The CDR3 is made up of 13 amino acids. V lost 0 bases to trimming and J lost 8 bases, with 10 bases between them. The CDR3 DNA is TGTGCCAGCAGCTTAGCGGGCAGTCTGGGCTACACCTTC. Encoded protein: CASSLAGSLGYTF.

The CDR3 DNA sequence: TGCGCCAGCACCCAGGACAGGGGGCTTTTAGATACGCAGTATTTT. Its protein product is CASTQDRGLLDTQYF. V is TRBV5-1 and J is TRBJ2-3; 11 nucleotides agree with TRBD1. Germline V CDR1 and CDR2: SGHRS, YFSETQ. This CDR3 spans 15 amino acids. The V segment lost 6 bases and the J segment 5 bases; nucleotides outside the gene matches: 8.

This clonotype was detected only a few times. The chain couples TRBV5-1 to TRBJ2-4; TRBD1 aligns across 11 bases. In germline, CDR1 is SGHRS, CDR2 YFSETQ. The ends lost 3 bases at V and 7 bases at J; junction bases unmatched: 0. CDR3 length: 13 residues. This CDR3 reads CASSWTGGNIQYF. The CDR3 DNA sequence: TGCGCCAGCAGCTGGACAGGGGGCAACATTCAGTACTTC.

The CDR3 is CASSPSGIYNEQFF. In DNA, the CDR3 is TGCGCCAGCAGCCCGAGCGGGATCTACAATGAGCAGTTCTTC. This sequence joins TRBV5-1 and TRBJ2-1; TRBD2 aligns across 7 bases. V was clipped by 4 bases and J by 3 bases; unmatched bases: 4. CDR3 size: 14 residues. From germline, CDR1 is SGHRS and CDR2 YFSETQ.

The genes are TRBV10-3 and TRBJ2-7; TRBD1 matches 9 bases. After removal of 10 bases from V and 0 bases from J, the junction contained 4 bases not matched to a gene. The CDR3 length is 13 residues. Germline V CDR1 and CDR2: ENHRY, SYGVKD. The CDR3 DNA reads as TGTGCCACCCGGGACAGGGTCTCCTACGAGCAGTACTTC. It yields the protein CATRDRVSYEQYF.

With regard to this clonotype: At one of its ends the junction is not consistent with the germline gene, which may arise from a read error. The chain links TRBV9 to TRBJ2-7; D unclear. Germline CDR1 and CDR2: SGDLS and YYNGEE. The CDR3 totals 12 residues. CDR3 residues: CASSANFYQQYF. As DNA, the CDR3 is TGTGCCAGCAGCGCAAACTTCTACCAGCAGTACTTC.

This clonotype turned up a few times. DNA of the CDR3: TGTGCCAGCTCACCACTAGCGGGAACGGAGTCGGGGAATGAGCAGTTCTTC. It translates to CASSPLAGTESGNEQFF. J is TRBJ2-1 and V is TRBV18; 8 bases line up with TRBD2. Per germline, CDR1 KGHSH and CDR2 LQKENI. This CDR3 has 17 amino acids. The V segment lost 1 base and the J segment 7 bases; nucleotides outside the gene matches: 12.